The clone carrying this T cell receptor beta chain was detected once. As yet, its antigen is unknown. Libraries were prepared by immunoSEQ multiplex PCR; TCRdb keeps only in-frame clonotypes and omits some of them. The sample has about 94,000 clones, 91% seen once. The germline V gene encodes CDR1 SNHLY and CDR2 FYNNEI. V dropped 1 base and J dropped 1; count of bases not matched to a gene: 8. The CDR3 runs 17 residues. The data stem from a study of graft-versus-host responses after intestinal transplantation. Notes on the study in general: Ileal or blood samples showed some GvH clones first, and such clones were also found in recipient marrow.

The rearrangement links TRBV2 to TRBJ2-3; TRBD1 aligns across 7 bases. This clonotype originated in a human donor who received an intestinal transplant. The material sequenced was unstimulated CD8+ T cells sorted from spleen or lymph node cells, taken before intestinal transplant. The CDR3 bases are TGTGCCAGCAGTGAAGTGCCGGCAGGGGGTCGCACAGATACGCAGTATTTT. Protein: CASSEVPAGGRTDTQYF.